The 30 T cell receptor beta chains below all came from one sample that was sequenced in a study of identifying expanded T cells in peripheral blood. The data were produced by immunoSEQ multiplex PCR, yet TCRdb's version contains in-frame clones alone and is incomplete. The sample includes 75,000 to 100,000 clones, over 75% of them seen just once. Specimen: blood. These receptors all stem from a person between 18 and 75 years old in good health.

This clone was picked up many times. Within the sample, other DNA sequences also encode this same CDR3. This chain connects TRBV29-1 to TRBJ1-2, with 8 bases fitting TRBD1. Per the germline V gene, CDR1 is SQVTM and CDR2 is ANQGSEA. After removal of 3 bases from V and 2 bases from J, the junction contained 2 bases not matched to a gene. The CDR3 is made up of 13 amino acids. The CDR3 region is CSVDRGPNYGYTF. CDR3 nucleotide sequence: TGCAGCGTTGACAGGGGGCCGAACTATGGCTACACCTTC.

The chain uses TRBV6-6 and TRBJ2-7; 9 bases are shared with TRBD2. Germline CDR1 is MNHNY and CDR2 is SVGAGI (reference sequence). This CDR3 contains 15 residues. The junction had 2 bases not matched to a gene; V was cut back by 1 base and J by 1 base. The CDR3 region has the DNA TGTGCCAGCAGTTACTTAGCGGGGGTATCCTACGAGCAGTACTTC. Protein sequence: CASSYLAGVSYEQYF.

This clone was recorded once. V and J are TRBV28 and TRBJ2-3; D is ambiguous. Trimming removed 3 bases from V and 2 bases from J, with 12 bases in between. Germline values: CDR1 MDHEN, CDR2 SYDVKM. CDR3 size: 15 residues. CDR3 protein: CASSFRSPATDTQYF. The DNA of the CDR3 is TGTGCCAGCAGTTTTCGGAGTCCAGCCACAGATACGCAGTATTTT. The variable domain in full, completed from reference TRBV28 and TRBJ2-3, reads DVKVTQSSRYLVKRTGEKVFLECVQDMDHENMFWYRQDPGLGLRLIYFSYDVKMKEKGDIPEGYSVSREKKERFSLILESASTNQTSMYLCASSFRSPATDTQYFGPGTRLTVL.

The chain uses TRBV7-2 and TRBJ2-2, with TRBD2 identical over 9 bases. This CDR3 is 16 amino acids long. The ends lost 0 bases at V and 6 bases at J; junction bases unmatched: 5. CDR1 and CDR2 (germline): SGHTA, FQGNSA. CDR3 in amino acids: CASSLAVAGVAGELFF. CDR3 DNA sequence: TGTGCCAGCAGCTTAGCGGTAGCGGGGGTCGCCGGGGAGCTGTTTTTT.

The chain recombines TRBV19 with TRBJ2-3; no definite D call. V was cut by 4 bases and J by 2 bases, with 7 bases left in between. CDR1 and CDR2 (germline): LNHDA, SQIVND (reference sequence). The CDR3 is 13 residues long. The CDR3 loop reads CASSTGVTDTQYF. The CDR3 DNA reads as TGTGCCAGTAGTACAGGAGTCACAGATACGCAGTATTTT.

The chain couples TRBV2 to TRBJ1-1; D is perhaps TRBD1 (5 bases). Germline V gene data show CDR1 as SNHLY and CDR2 as FYNNEI. The CDR3 length is 13 residues. Trimming left V 4 bases short and J 3 bases short, with 9 bases between. The CDR3 loop reads CASSVLGDTEAFF. For the CDR3, the DNA is TGTGCCAGCAGTGTCTTGGGGGACACTGAAGCTTTCTTT. The variable domain in full, with the rest retrieved from reference TRBV2 and TRBJ1-1, is EPEVTQTPSHQVTQMGQEVILRCVPISNHLYFYWYRQILGQKVEFLVSFYNNEISEKSEIFDDQFSVERPDGSNFTLKIRSTKLEDSAMYFCASSVLGDTEAFFGQGTRLTVV.

CDR3 amino acids: CASSQLRQTEAFF. The CDR3 DNA reads as TGTGCCAGCTCACAATTGAGGCAAACTGAAGCTTTCTTT. The chain uses TRBV18 and TRBJ1-1; D unclear. V shed 4 bases and J shed 5 bases, with 11 bases lying between them. This CDR3 spans 13 amino acids. Germline V CDR1 and CDR2: KGHSH, LQKENI.

The chain links TRBV4-2 to TRBJ2-1; 10 nucleotides align to TRBD1. The CDR3 is 15 amino acids. Germline CDR1 reads LGHNA; CDR2 reads YNFKEQ. V lost 1 base, J lost 7 bases, and 4 bases stayed unmatched. DNA for the CDR3: TGTGCCAGCAGCCAAGGGAGGACAGGGGGAAATGAGCAGTTCTTC. It is translated as CASSQGRTGGNEQFF.

The chain links TRBV2 to TRBJ2-3, with TRBD2 matching 11 bases. This CDR3 has 14 amino acids. V shed 7 bases and J 7 bases; nucleotides not matched to a gene: 7. Germline V CDR1 and CDR2: SNHLY, FYNNEI. CDR3 sequence (DNA): TGTGCCAGCACCAGGGGACTAGCGGAAAATACGCAGTATTTT. Its translation is CASTRGLAENTQYF.

The chain links TRBV5-5 to TRBJ2-6; 9 nucleotides align to TRBD1. Germline trimming cut 3 bases from V and 0 bases from J; bases unmatched to any gene: 4. This CDR3 is 17 amino acids long. The germline gives CDR1 SGHKS, CDR2 YYEKEE (reference sequence). The CDR3 DNA reads TGTGCCAGCAGCTCAACAGGGGGCAGCTCTGGGGCCAACGTCCTGACTTTC. Translation gives CASSSTGGSSGANVLTF. Supplemented by reference TRBV5-5 and TRBJ2-6, the full variable domain reads DAGVTQSPTHLIKTRGQQVTLRCSPISGHKSVSWYQQVLGQGPQFIFQYYEKEERGRGNFPDRFSARQFPNYSSELNVNALLLGDSALYLCASSSTGGSSGANVLTFGAGSRLTVL.

The rearrangement links TRBV6-5 to TRBJ2-2; 9 bases are shared with TRBD1. V was clipped by 5 bases and J by 5 bases; unmatched bases: 3. CDR1 is MNHEY, CDR2 SVGAGI, per germline. The CDR3 runs 14 residues. The CDR3, as DNA: TGTGCCAGCAGTCAACAGGGGGCGACCGGGGAGCTGTTTTTT. This sequence encodes CASSQQGATGELFF.

The V and J genes are TRBV19 and TRBJ1-5; D is undetermined. In germline, CDR1 is LNHDA, CDR2 SQIVND (reference sequence). The CDR3 consists of 14 residues. V lost 4 bases and J 0 bases, leaving 7 bases between the germline ends. The CDR3 bases are TGTGCCAGTAGTACAGAGAATAGCAATCAGCCCCAGCATTTT. It is translated as CASSTENSNQPQHF.

This clone was recorded only once. The J gene is TRBJ1-6, the V gene TRBV27, with D maybe TRBD1 (5 bases). Per the germline V gene, CDR1 is MNHEY and CDR2 is SMNVEV (reference sequence). The CDR3 is 14 residues long. V gave up 4 bases and J gave up 8 bases, with 12 bases separating them. In DNA, the CDR3 is TGTGCCAGCAGTTGGAGCCAGGGTGATTCACCCCTCCACTTT. This encodes CASSWSQGDSPLHF.

This clone was recorded a few times. The chain is built from TRBV14 and TRBJ2-7, with D perhaps TRBD2 (5 bases). There are 13 residues in the CDR3. Germline CDR1 reads SGHDN; CDR2 reads FVKESK. Trimming removed 0 bases at V and 6 bases at J, with 9 bases between. As DNA, the CDR3 is TGTGCCAGCAGCCAAGATCGACGGGGCGAGCAGTACTTC. This codes for CASSQDRRGEQYF.

The V gene is TRBV9, the J gene TRBJ2-5; tentative D call: TRBD1 (5 bases). The CDR3 spans 16 residues. CDR1 SGDLS and CDR2 YYNGEE come from the germline V gene. V was shortened by 5 bases and J by 2 bases, with 19 bases between the two germline ends. The CDR3 is CASSHPPAGFQETQYF. The CDR3 DNA sequence: TGTGCCAGCAGTCATCCCCCTGCAGGGTTTCAAGAGACCCAGTACTTC.

The CDR3 nucleotides are TGTGCCAGCAGCTTGTTAGCGGGGGTCTCCTACAATGAGCAGTTCTTC. This gives the protein CASSLLAGVSYNEQFF. The chain recombines TRBV5-5 with TRBJ2-1, with TRBD2 identical over 9 bases. In germline, CDR1 is SGHKS, CDR2 YYEKEE (reference sequence). The CDR3 spans 16 residues. V was clipped by 1 base and J by 0 bases; unmatched bases: 2.

The rearrangement joins TRBV29-1 to TRBJ2-3, with TRBD1 matching 9 bases. V lost 4 bases, J lost 4 bases, and 6 bases stayed unmatched. Germline CDR1 and CDR2: SQVTM and ANQGSEA. This CDR3 spans 14 amino acids. CDR3 in amino acids: CSVVRDRVPDTQYF. The CDR3 DNA reads as TGCAGCGTTGTAAGGGACAGGGTGCCAGATACGCAGTATTTT.

The genes are TRBV19 and TRBJ1-2; D may be TRBD1 (5 bases). The CDR3 is 14 residues long. Germline assignment: CDR1 LNHDA and CDR2 SQIVND (reference sequence). V was shortened by 7 bases and J by 4 bases, with 16 bases between the two germline ends. Here the CDR3 reads CASTSAGLSYGYTF. The CDR3 nucleotides read TGTGCCAGTACCAGCGCAGGGCTCAGCTATGGCTACACCTTC.

The genes are TRBV4-2 and TRBJ1-2; D gene uncertain. The CDR3 runs to 16 residues. The germline V gene has CDR1 LGHNA and CDR2 YNFKEQ. V lost 3 bases and J lost 1, with 15 bases in between. The CDR3 DNA reads as TGTGCCAGCAGCCAGGGTGTAAGTTCGTATAACTATGGCTACACCTTC. Protein product: CASSQGVSSYNYGYTF.

The chain's CDR3 is CASSSGSMNTEAFF. The CDR3 DNA sequence: TGCGCCAGCAGCTCGGGGTCTATGAACACTGAAGCTTTCTTT. The V and J genes are TRBV5-1 and TRBJ1-1; D is ambiguous. V dropped 3 bases and J dropped 0 bases, with 9 bases sitting between them. Per germline, CDR1 SGHRS and CDR2 YFSETQ. CDR3 length equals 14 residues.

CDR3 in DNA: TGTGCCAGCAGTTTCGGGACAGGCTATTCCTACGAGCAGTACTTC. It specifies CASSFGTGYSYEQYF. V gene TRBV28 combines with J gene TRBJ2-7; 8 positions match TRBD1. Germline V gives CDR1 MDHEN, CDR2 SYDVKM. CDR3 length: 15 amino acids. The V segment lost 3 bases and the J segment 1 base; nucleotides outside the gene matches: 5.

The genes are TRBV6-5 and TRBJ2-7; D may be TRBD1 or TRBD2 (6 bases each). Trimming removed 7 bases from V and 2 bases from J, with 15 bases in between. Looked up from germline, CDR1 is MNHEY and CDR2 is SVGAGI. This CDR3 is built from 14 residues. For the CDR3, the DNA is TGTGCCAGCACCAAGGGGGGCCCCACCTACGAGCAGTACTTC. Its translation is CASTKGGPTYEQYF.

The chain combines TRBV19 with TRBJ2-7, with 9 bases aligning to TRBD2. CDR3 size: 17 residues. CDR1 and CDR2 (germline): LNHDA, SQIVND (reference sequence). The V segment lost 3 bases and the J segment 0 bases; nucleotides outside the gene matches: 9. CDR3: CASSMGSGSPRSYEQYF. CDR3 nucleotide sequence: TGTGCCAGTAGTATGGGTAGCGGGAGTCCTCGCTCCTACGAGCAGTACTTC.

V and J are TRBV6-6 and TRBJ2-7; 7 bases line up with TRBD1. There are 14 residues in the CDR3. The germline CDR1 and CDR2 sequences are MNHNY and SVGAGI (reference sequence). With 5 bases clipped from V and 1 base from J, the junction kept 5 bases outside the gene matches. CDR3 bases: TGTGCCAGCAGTCCCCGACAGGGATCCTACGAGCAGTACTTC. This sequence encodes CASSPRQGSYEQYF.

The CDR3 DNA sequence: TGTGCCAGCAGCTTAAGACTAGCAGGGGAGACCCAGTACTTC. It is translated as CASSLRLAGETQYF. This chain links TRBV7-2 with TRBJ2-5; 7 nucleotides align to TRBD2. The V gene's germline CDR1 is SGHTA and CDR2 FQGNSA. This CDR3 is 14 amino acids long. V dropped 2 bases and J dropped 5; count of bases not matched to a gene: 5.

This rearrangement joins TRBV28 to TRBJ2-7, with TRBD1 matching over 9 bases. CDR3 size: 15 residues. The junction had 7 bases not matched to a gene; V was cut back by 5 bases and J by 2 bases. The germline V gene encodes CDR1 MDHEN and CDR2 SYDVKM. The CDR3 sequence is CASSPGQGSPYEQYF. The CDR3 nucleotides are TGTGCCAGCAGTCCTGGACAGGGGAGTCCCTACGAGCAGTACTTC.

The J gene is TRBJ1-1, the V gene TRBV11-2; D unresolved. V gave up 7 bases and J gave up 0 bases, with 12 bases separating them. Per the germline V gene, CDR1 is SGHAT and CDR2 is FQNNGV. This CDR3 has 14 residues. The CDR3 here is CASTLSYLNTEAFF. CDR3 bases: TGTGCCAGCACCCTAAGCTATTTGAACACTGAAGCTTTCTTT. Drawing the rest from reference TRBV11-2 and TRBJ1-1, the complete variable domain is EAGVAQSPRYKIIEKRQSVAFWCNPISGHATLYWYQQILGQGPKLLIQFQNNGVVDDSQLPKDRFSAERLKGVDSTLKIQPAKLEDSAVYLCASTLSYLNTEAFFGQGTRLTVV.

V usage is TRBV5-6 and J usage is TRBJ1-1; 7 positions agree with TRBD1. V gave up 7 bases and J gave up 1 base; unmatched junction bases: 10. The CDR3 is made up of 15 amino acids. The V gene's germline CDR1 is SGHDT and CDR2 YYEEEE. The CDR3 loop is CASLRGTAQNTEAFF. CDR3 nucleotide sequence: TGTGCCAGCCTCCGAGGGACAGCTCAGAACACTGAAGCTTTCTTT.

The chain links TRBV2 to TRBJ1-1; D remains unclear. The CDR3 loop spans 11 amino acids. Trimming cost V 5 bases and J 3 bases, with 4 bases left between them. Germline CDR1 is SNHLY and CDR2 is FYNNEI. The CDR3 spells CASSSYTEAFF. DNA of the CDR3: TGTGCCAGCAGTTCGTACACTGAAGCTTTCTTT.

The chain uses TRBV5-5 and TRBJ2-5; 9 bases align to TRBD2. Germline CDR1 SGHKS, CDR2 YYEKEE (reference sequence). The CDR3 length is 14 residues. J was trimmed by 7 bases and V by 3 bases; bases with no gene match: 7. CDR3 nucleotide sequence: TGTGCCAGCAGCTGGGAGCGGGGGGCACGGACCCAGTACTTC. Amino acids: CASSWERGARTQYF.